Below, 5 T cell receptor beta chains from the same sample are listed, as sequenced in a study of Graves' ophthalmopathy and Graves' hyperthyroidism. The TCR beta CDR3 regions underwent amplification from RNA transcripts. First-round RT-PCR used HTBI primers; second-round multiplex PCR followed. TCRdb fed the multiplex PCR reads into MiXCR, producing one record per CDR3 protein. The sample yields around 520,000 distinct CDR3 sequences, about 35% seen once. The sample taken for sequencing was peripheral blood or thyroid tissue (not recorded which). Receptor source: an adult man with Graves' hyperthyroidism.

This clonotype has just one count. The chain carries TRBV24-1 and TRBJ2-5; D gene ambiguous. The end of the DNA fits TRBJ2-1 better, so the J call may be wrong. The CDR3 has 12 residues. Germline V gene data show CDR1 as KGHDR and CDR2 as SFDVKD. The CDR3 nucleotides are TGTGCCACCGGTCGGGCGTACAATGAGCAGTTCTTC. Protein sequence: CATGRAYNEQFF.

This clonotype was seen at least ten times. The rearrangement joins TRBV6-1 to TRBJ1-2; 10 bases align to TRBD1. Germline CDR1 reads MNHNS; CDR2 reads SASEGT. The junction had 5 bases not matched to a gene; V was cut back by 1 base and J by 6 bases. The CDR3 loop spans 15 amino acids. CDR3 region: CASSEESGTGDGYTF. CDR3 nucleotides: TGTGCCAGCAGTGAAGAATCCGGGACAGGGGATGGCTACACCTTC.

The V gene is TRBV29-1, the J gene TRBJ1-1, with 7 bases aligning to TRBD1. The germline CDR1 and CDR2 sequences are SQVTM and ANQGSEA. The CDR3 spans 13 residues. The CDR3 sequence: CQTREVGDSEAFF. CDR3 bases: TGCCAAACCCGGGAGGTAGGGGACAGTGAAGCTTTCTTT. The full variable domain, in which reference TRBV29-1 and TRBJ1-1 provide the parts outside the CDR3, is SAVISQKPSRDICQRGTSLTIQCQVDSQVTMMFWYRQQPGQSLTLIATANQGSEATYESGFVIDKFPISRPNLTFSTLTVSNMSPEDSSIYLCQTREVGDSEAFFGQGTRLTVV.

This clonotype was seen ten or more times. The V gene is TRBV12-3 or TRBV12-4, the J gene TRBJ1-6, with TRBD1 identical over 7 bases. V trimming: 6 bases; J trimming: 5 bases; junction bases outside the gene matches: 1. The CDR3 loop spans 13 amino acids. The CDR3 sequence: CASRQGNNSPLHF. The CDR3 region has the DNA TGTGCCAGCAGACAGGGGAATAATTCACCCCTCCACTTT.

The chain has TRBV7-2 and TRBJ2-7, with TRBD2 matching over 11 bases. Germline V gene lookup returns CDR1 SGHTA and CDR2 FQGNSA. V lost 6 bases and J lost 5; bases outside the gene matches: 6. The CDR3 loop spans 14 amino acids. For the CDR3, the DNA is TGTGCCAGCAGAGACCTAGCGGGGGGCCACGAGCAGTACTTC. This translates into CASRDLAGGHEQYF.